This T cell receptor beta chain was profiled in a study of T cell responses to AZD1222 COVID-19 vaccine. General study results and limits: Mostly white British, mostly female donors; authors suggested clonal diversity may be underestimated. Repertoires were collected only later (after the peak T cell response had occurred).

The CDR3 totals 15 residues. CDR1 is SGHTA and CDR2 is FQGNSA in the germline V gene. V lost 2 bases, J lost 4 bases, and 12 bases lay in between. Assay used: immunoSEQ multiplex PCR; TCRdb lists only in-frame clones, some missing. This table has 150,000 to 200,000 clones, about 89% appearing once. This clone was counted a single time. The antigen is undetermined. V gene TRBV7-2 combines with J gene TRBJ2-1; maybe TRBD2 (5 bases). The sequence was collected from an adult in good health. The starting material was peripheral blood, obtained on day 0 of MenACWY control vaccination. The CDR3 nucleotides read TGTGCCAGCAGCTTATCGGGGATCGGGTACAATGAGCAGTTCTTC. As protein: CASSLSGIGYNEQFF.